Below, 23 T cell receptor beta chains from the same sample are listed, as sequenced in a study of Ad26.COV2.S vaccination and SARS-CoV-2 variants. Treatment noted: 15 to 20 received Ad26.COV2.S at low or high dose, single or two shots; several received placebo; per-sample allocation not given. At day 63 after the first vaccine or placebo injection, samples were drawn. The protocol was immunoSEQ multiplex PCR, while the TCRdb copy is restricted to in-frame clones and leaves out a portion. The sample has about 400,000 clones, about nine tenths seen once. The sequenced sample was peripheral blood, obtained in a trial of Ad26.COV2.S vaccine versus placebo. The receptors were gathered from a person between 18 and 65 years old who received the Ad26.COV2.S COVID-19 vaccine or a placebo.

This clone is a singleton in its sample. V and J are TRBV11-2 and TRBJ2-2, with D perhaps TRBD1 (6 bases). Germline values: CDR1 SGHAT, CDR2 FQNNGV. Between the trimmed V and J ends, which lost 5 bases and 5 bases, there was a span of 9 bases. The CDR3 runs 13 residues. The CDR3: CASSLGGTGELFF. In DNA, the CDR3 is TGTGCCAGCAGCCTAGGGGGAACCGGGGAGCTGTTTTTT. Based on the CDR3 plus reference TRBV11-2 and TRBJ2-2, the full variable domain is EAGVAQSPRYKIIEKRQSVAFWCNPISGHATLYWYQQILGQGPKLLIQFQNNGVVDDSQLPKDRFSAERLKGVDSTLKIQPAKLEDSAVYLCASSLGGTGELFFGEGSRLTVL.

CDR3 region: CSARIRSGYTF. In nucleotides, the CDR3 is TGCAGTGCTCGGATTAGAAGTGGCTACACCTTC. This rearrangement joins TRBV20-1 to TRBJ1-2; D is uncertain. Trimming took 5 bases from V and 7 from J, leaving 11 bases between them. CDR1 DFQATT and CDR2 SNEGSKA come from the germline V gene (reference sequence). The length of the CDR3 is 11 residues.

The rearrangement uses TRBV15 and TRBJ1-2; the D is unclear. With 6 bases removed from V and 7 bases from J, the gap between germline ends came to 21 bases. The length of the CDR3 is 15 residues. Per germline, CDR1 LNHNV and CDR2 YYDKDF (reference sequence). As DNA, the CDR3 is TGTGCCACCAGTTATCACTTCGGGATTTTGAGTGGCTACACCTTC. Translating it yields CATSYHFGILSGYTF.

The gene calls are TRBV11-2 and TRBJ2-7, with D possibly being TRBD2 (7 bases). V was pared by 9 bases and J by 4 bases, with 19 bases between. Looked up from germline, CDR1 is SGHAT and CDR2 is FQNNGV. This CDR3 contains 14 residues. The CDR3 DNA reads TGTGCCAGTATGCCGGGACTAAGGGGGTACGAGCAGTACTTC. As protein: CASMPGLRGYEQYF.

The chain is built from TRBV9 and TRBJ2-3; 11 nucleotides agree with TRBD2. The J segment lost 2 bases and the V segment lost 7 bases, leaving 9 bases of the junction unmatched. The CDR3 runs to 16 residues. The germline V gene has CDR1 SGDLS and CDR2 YYNGEE. In DNA form, the CDR3 reads TGTGCCAGCGGGTTAGAACTAGCGGGGGACACAGATACGCAGTATTTT. Protein sequence: CASGLELAGDTDTQYF.

The V call is TRBV5-4, the J call TRBJ2-1; D possibly corresponds to TRBD2 (6 bases). Germline-derived CDR1 and CDR2 are SGHNT and YYREEE (reference sequence). The CDR3 covers 15 residues. Deletions cut 0 bases from V and 8 bases from J, with 15 bases between. The CDR3 spells CASSLVRGAGYEQFF. CDR3 DNA: TGTGCCAGCAGCTTGGTTAGGGGAGCGGGCTATGAGCAGTTCTTC.

The rearrangement joins TRBV19 to TRBJ1-2; D is unclear. CDR3 length: 14 residues. V was shortened by 2 bases and J by 4 bases, with 11 bases between the two germline ends. CDR1 is LNHDA, CDR2 SQIVND, per germline (reference sequence). CDR3 region: CASSIWGNPYGYTF. CDR3 nucleotide sequence: TGTGCCAGTAGTATATGGGGAAATCCCTATGGCTACACCTTC. Complete variable domain (other parts from reference TRBV19 and TRBJ1-2): DGGITQSPKYLFRKEGQNVTLSCEQNLNHDAMYWYRQDPGQGLRLIYYSQIVNDFQKGDIAEGYSVSREKKESFPLTVTSAQKNPTAFYLCASSIWGNPYGYTFGSGTRLTVV.

J is TRBJ2-5 and V is TRBV7-8; 8 bases fit TRBD2. V shed 2 bases and J 5 bases; nucleotides not matched to a gene: 19. This CDR3 spans 19 amino acids. The germline CDR1 and CDR2 sequences are SGHVS and FQNEAQ. CDR3 protein: CASSLRLSGGPGSRETQYF. Written as DNA, the CDR3 is TGTGCCAGCAGCTTAAGGTTGTCGGGAGGGCCGGGGAGTCGGGAGACCCAGTACTTC.

The genes are TRBV6-4 and TRBJ2-3, with D perhaps given as TRBD1 or TRBD2 (5 bases each). The V and J ends lost 3 bases and 1 base respectively, with 14 bases between them. The CDR3 is 16 residues long. From germline, CDR1 is MRHNA and CDR2 SNTAGT. The CDR3 DNA reads TGTGCCAGCAGTGAGATGGGGGAGTTAGGCACAGATACGCAGTATTTT. It specifies CASSEMGELGTDTQYF.

A single count supports this clone. The rearrangement links TRBV19 to TRBJ2-2; TRBD1 is a possible D gene (6 bases). V was shortened by 8 bases and J by 4 bases, with 17 bases between the two germline ends. Germline V CDR1 and CDR2: LNHDA, SQIVND (reference sequence). The CDR3 runs 15 residues. The CDR3 is CASSRLVTGTGELFF. In DNA form, the CDR3 reads TGTGCCAGTTCTCGTCTTGTGACAGGCACCGGGGAGCTGTTTTTT.

This chain uses TRBV7-9 with TRBJ1-3, with D possibly TRBD1 on 6 matching bases. The CDR3 length is 13 residues. Germline assignment: CDR1 SEHNR and CDR2 FQNEAQ (reference sequence). V was trimmed by 6 bases and J by 3 bases, leaving 9 bases between them. Here the CDR3 reads CASSSDSGNTIYF. The CDR3 nucleotides read TGTGCCAGCAGTTCGGACAGTGGAAACACCATATATTTT.

The V and J genes are TRBV4-2 and TRBJ2-7; weak D call: TRBD1 (6 bases). Looked up from germline, CDR1 is LGHNA and CDR2 is YNFKEQ. The CDR3 is made up of 15 amino acids. V was trimmed by 4 bases and J by 6 bases, leaving 19 bases between them. CDR3 residues: CASSRARAGDPEQYF. The CDR3 region has the DNA TGTGCCAGCAGCCGGGCCCGGGCAGGGGACCCCGAGCAGTACTTC.

The chain links TRBV14 to TRBJ2-7; D not resolved. V was clipped by 0 bases and J by 1 base, with 7 bases between them. The CDR3 loop spans 14 amino acids. Germline V gives CDR1 SGHDN, CDR2 FVKESK. The CDR3 nucleotides read TGTGCCAGCAGCCAAGAGCCGGGTTCCTACGAGCAGTACTTC. The encoded protein is CASSQEPGSYEQYF.

This chain uses TRBV10-3 with TRBJ2-2, with TRBD1 identical over 7 bases. The V and J ends lost 4 bases and 1 base, in that order; junction bases with no gene match: 9. The CDR3 runs 17 residues. In germline, CDR1 is ENHRY, CDR2 SYGVKD. The CDR3 loop is CAISGPRGTVNTGELFF. CDR3 coding DNA: TGTGCCATCAGTGGGCCACGAGGGACAGTGAACACCGGGGAGCTGTTTTTT.

The chain has TRBV5-4 and TRBJ2-2; D remains unclear. V dropped 0 bases and J dropped 3 bases, with 9 bases sitting between them. This CDR3 contains 15 residues. Germline V gene data show CDR1 as SGHNT and CDR2 as YYREEE (reference sequence). The CDR3 DNA follows: TGTGCCAGCAGCTTGGACCAGATTCACACCGGGGAGCTGTTTTTT. Amino acids: CASSLDQIHTGELFF.

The gene calls are TRBV5-1 and TRBJ2-5; D call uncertain. The CDR3 has 13 amino acids. Between the trimmed V and J ends, which lost 0 bases and 1 base, there was a span of 4 bases. CDR1 is SGHRS, CDR2 YFSETQ, per germline. As DNA, the CDR3 is TGCGCCAGCAGCTTGGGGGGCCAAGAGACCCAGTACTTC. Residues: CASSLGGQETQYF. Variable domain in full (rest from reference TRBV5-1 and TRBJ2-5): KAGVTQTPRYLIKTRGQQVTLSCSPISGHRSVSWYQQTPGQGLQFLFEYFSETQRNKGNFPGRFSGRQFSNSRSEMNVSTLELGDSALYLCASSLGGQETQYFGPGTRLLVL.

The V and J genes are TRBV11-2 and TRBJ1-3; 7 positions match TRBD1. The germline CDR1 and CDR2 sequences are SGHAT and FQNNGV. The V gene end was trimmed by 7 bases and the J gene end by 1 base; junction bases not matched to a gene: 10. This CDR3 comprises 16 residues. The CDR3 bases are TGTGCCAGCACCTCAATCAGGGGGAGGTCTGGAAACACCATATATTTT. It yields the protein CASTSIRGRSGNTIYF.

This clone has just a few counts. This rearrangement joins TRBV2 to TRBJ2-1, with D maybe TRBD2 (5 bases). Germline CDR1 reads SNHLY; CDR2 reads FYNNEI. CDR3 size: 14 residues. Trimming shortened V by 4 bases and J by 1 base, and 8 bases separated the two germline ends. The CDR3, as DNA: TGTGCCAGCAGTGTGAGGGTTTCCTACAATGAGCAGTTCTTC. It specifies CASSVRVSYNEQFF.

The CDR3 DNA reads TGTGCCAGCAGGACCAAGAACCGGGACGGACTTTACAATGAGCAGTTCTTC. Translating it yields CASRTKNRDGLYNEQFF. This chain links TRBV25-1 with TRBJ2-1, with D perhaps assigned TRBD1 or TRBD2 (5 bases each). V lost 6 bases to trimming and J lost 4 bases, with 22 bases between them. The CDR3 length is 17 residues. Germline V CDR1 and CDR2: MGHDK, SYGVNS.

This clone was seen once. The chain has TRBV19 and TRBJ1-2; D gene unclear. Germline CDR1 LNHDA, CDR2 SQIVND (reference sequence). The length of the CDR3 is 12 residues. Trimming left V 6 bases short and J 4 bases short, with 9 bases between. CDR3 in DNA: TGTGCCAGTAGAGGCAGCCCCTATGGCTACACCTTC. This translates into CASRGSPYGYTF.

There are a few counts of this clone. J is TRBJ1-6 and V is TRBV6-6, with 9 bases lining up with TRBD1. V lost 0 bases, J lost 10 bases, and 7 bases stayed unmatched. Germline V gene data show CDR1 as MNHNY and CDR2 as SVGAGI (reference sequence). The CDR3 sequence is 16 residues long. This CDR3 is CASSYSTGQGRSPLHF. CDR3 sequence (DNA): TGTGCCAGCAGTTACTCGACTGGACAGGGGCGCTCACCCCTCCACTTT.

DNA for the CDR3: TGTGCCAGCAGCTTGGGACTTAGGTCCGGGAGCACTGAAGCTTTCTTT. It encodes CASSLGLRSGSTEAFF. The rearrangement uses TRBV5-4 and TRBJ1-1, with D unclear. CDR1 SGHNT and CDR2 YYREEE come from the germline V gene (reference sequence). The CDR3 contains 16 residues. V was pared by 0 bases and J by 4 bases, with 16 bases between.

The J gene is TRBJ2-5, the V gene TRBV3-1 (or the pseudogene TRBV3-2); D is undetermined. This CDR3 spans 15 amino acids. The V gene lost 3 bases and the J gene lost 4 bases, with 15 bases spanning the gap. Germline CDR1 LGHDT, CDR2 YNNKEL (reference sequence). This CDR3 is CASSQAWTLGETQYF. In DNA, the CDR3 is TGTGCCAGCAGCCAGGCGTGGACCCTGGGAGAGACCCAGTACTTC.